These T cell receptor beta chains were read from a single sample in a study of long-term antiretroviral therapy in people with HIV. Profiling relied on immunoSEQ multiplex PCR, and the TCRdb table lists in-frame clones only, not all of them. The top ten hold approximately 7.8% of the sample, which has 15,000 to 20,000 clones, about three quarters seen once. The material sequenced was unsorted PBMCs, taken at the start of antiretroviral therapy, before treatment. Source of these receptors: a woman in her 40s with HIV. The CDR3 runs from the conserved cysteine through the conserved F or W. D genes are given only for firm matches. Expanded clones get a size class; other rows say once, few or many, or leave the size out.

clone size: .
V gene: TRBV6-1
J gene: TRBJ2-1
D gene: TRBD2
CDR3 protein: CASSAVTSGDNEQFF
CDR3 DNA: TGTGCCAGCAGTGCGGTGACTAGCGGGGACAATGAGCAGTTCTTC

clone size: .
V gene: TRBV5-1
J gene: TRBJ2-1
D gene: .
CDR3 protein: CASSTGGGGYNEQFF
CDR3 DNA: TGCGCCAGCAGCACAGGAGGTGGGGGATACAATGAGCAGTTCTTC

clone size: few
V gene: TRBV27
J gene: TRBJ1-5
D gene: TRBD1
CDR3 protein: CASSSRWTGGNQPQHF
CDR3 DNA: TGTGCCAGCAGCTCCCGTTGGACAGGGGGCAATCAGCCCCAGCATTTT

clone size: .
V gene: TRBV11-1
J gene: TRBJ2-7
D gene: TRBD1
CDR3 protein: CASSLLLTGINEQYF
CDR3 DNA: TGTGCCAGCAGCCTACTACTGACAGGGATCAACGAGCAGTACTTC

clone size: .
V gene: TRBV7-2
J gene: TRBJ1-2
D gene: .
CDR3 protein: CASRNPAGTEYYGYTF
CDR3 DNA: TGTGCCAGCAGAAACCCGGCGGGGACGGAGTACTATGGCTACACCTTC

clone size: .
V gene: TRBV7-2
J gene: TRBJ1-3
D gene: .
CDR3 protein: CASSLTRYSGNTIYF
CDR3 DNA: TGTGCCAGCAGCTTAACGCGTTACTCTGGAAACACCATATATTTT

clone size: .
V gene: TRBV5-6
J gene: TRBJ1-1
D gene: .
CDR3 protein: CASSWGGQNTEAFF
CDR3 DNA: TGTGCCAGCAGCTGGGGGGGGCAGAACACTGAAGCTTTCTTT

clone size: .
V gene: TRBV4-3
J gene: TRBJ1-3
D gene: .
CDR3 protein: CASSQEIGRTSGNTIYF
CDR3 DNA: TGCGCCAGCAGCCAAGAAATCGGCAGAACCTCTGGAAACACCATATATTTT

clone size: few
V gene: TRBV15
J gene: TRBJ2-2
D gene: .
CDR3 protein: CATSRGQVDTGELFF
CDR3 DNA: TGTGCCACCAGCAGAGGGCAGGTTGACACCGGGGAGCTGTTTTTT

clone size: medium-sized
V gene: TRBV19
J gene: TRBJ1-2
D gene: .
CDR3 protein: CASSGRDYGYTF
CDR3 DNA: TGTGCCAGTAGTGGGCGGGACTATGGCTACACCTTC

clone size: .
V gene: TRBV5-1
J gene: TRBJ1-1
D gene: TRBD1
CDR3 protein: CASSLARDRVTEAFF
CDR3 DNA: TGCGCCAGCAGCTTGGCTCGGGACAGGGTTACTGAAGCTTTCTTT

clone size: .
V gene: TRBV19
J gene: TRBJ1-5
D gene: .
CDR3 protein: CASNLGGWRVSNQPQHF
CDR3 DNA: TGTGCCAGTAACTTAGGAGGGTGGCGGGTTAGCAATCAGCCCCAGCATTTT

clone size: few
V gene: TRBV5-1
J gene: TRBJ1-1
D gene: .
CDR3 protein: CASSSGGTEAFF
CDR3 DNA: TGCGCCAGCAGCTCCGGTGGTACTGAAGCTTTCTTT

clone size: .
V gene: TRBV28
J gene: TRBJ1-5
D gene: .
CDR3 protein: CASSLDRSRQPQHF
CDR3 DNA: TGTGCCAGCAGTTTAGACAGGAGTCGTCAGCCCCAGCATTTT

clone size: .
V gene: TRBV6-5
J gene: TRBJ2-1
D gene: .
CDR3 protein: CASSYSSWADNEQFF
CDR3 DNA: TGTGCCAGCAGTTACTCGTCTTGGGCTGACAATGAGCAGTTCTTC

clone size: .
V gene: TRBV14
J gene: TRBJ2-1
D gene: .
CDR3 protein: CASSQGGKQFF
CDR3 DNA: TGTGCCAGCAGCCAAGGGGGTAAGCAGTTCTTC

clone size: once
V gene: TRBV5-5
J gene: TRBJ2-2
D gene: TRBD1
CDR3 protein: CASGKDREAGELFF
CDR3 DNA: TGTGCCAGCGGCAAGGACAGGGAGGCCGGGGAGCTGTTTTTT

clone size: few
V gene: TRBV7-3
J gene: TRBJ2-5
D gene: .
CDR3 protein: CASSLIAEETQYF
CDR3 DNA: TGTGCCAGCAGCTTAATCGCAGAAGAGACCCAGTACTTC

clone size: .
V gene: TRBV19
J gene: TRBJ1-5
D gene: TRBD1
CDR3 protein: CASSRDRGPNQPQHF
CDR3 DNA: TGTGCCAGTAGTAGGGACAGGGGGCCCAATCAGCCCCAGCATTTT

clone size: .
V gene: TRBV19
J gene: TRBJ1-1
D gene: .
CDR3 protein: CVTNPGAGTEAFF
CDR3 DNA: TGTGTCACGAACCCAGGGGCAGGCACTGAAGCTTTCTTT

clone size: .
V gene: TRBV7-3
J gene: TRBJ1-5
D gene: TRBD1
CDR3 protein: CASSPTGQGQPQHF
CDR3 DNA: TGTGCCAGCAGCCCTACGGGACAGGGACAACCCCAGCATTTT

clone size: .
V gene: TRBV2
J gene: TRBJ2-1
D gene: TRBD2
CDR3 protein: CASSESGLAYNEQFF
CDR3 DNA: TGTGCCAGCAGTGAGTCCGGACTAGCGTACAATGAGCAGTTCTTC

clone size: .
V gene: TRBV5-4
J gene: TRBJ1-2
D gene: TRBD1
CDR3 protein: CASSTVTKGTGYGYTF
CDR3 DNA: TGTGCCAGCAGCACCGTGACAAAAGGGACAGGCTATGGCTACACCTTC

clone size: .
V gene: TRBV4-2
J gene: TRBJ1-2
D gene: .
CDR3 protein: CASSQRGRGREEYGYTF
CDR3 DNA: TGTGCCAGCAGCCAAAGGGGCCGGGGCAGGGAAGAGTATGGCTACACCTTC

clone size: .
V gene: TRBV7-3
J gene: TRBJ2-3
D gene: .
CDR3 protein: CASSLTGGRGTDTQYF
CDR3 DNA: TGTGCCAGCAGCTTAACTGGGGGCCGGGGCACAGATACGCAGTATTTT

clone size: .
V gene: TRBV7-9
J gene: TRBJ1-4
D gene: TRBD1
CDR3 protein: CASSRRQGAAGEKLFF
CDR3 DNA: TGTGCCAGCAGCCGCAGACAGGGGGCGGCGGGGGAAAAACTGTTTTTT

clone size: .
V gene: TRBV9
J gene: TRBJ1-2
D gene: .
CDR3 protein: CASSRADSNYGYTF
CDR3 DNA: TGTGCCAGCAGCCGAGCCGACAGTAACTATGGCTACACCTTC

clone size: .
V gene: TRBV5-4
J gene: TRBJ2-5
D gene: .
CDR3 protein: CASSLPGLKTQYF
CDR3 DNA: TGTGCCAGCAGCTTGCCTGGACTTAAGACCCAGTACTTC

clone size: once
V gene: TRBV19
J gene: TRBJ1-2
D gene: TRBD1
CDR3 protein: CASSPFSGQGNYGYTF
CDR3 DNA: TGTGCCAGTAGCCCATTTTCGGGACAGGGTAACTATGGCTACACCTTC

clone size: .
V gene: TRBV18
J gene: TRBJ2-7
D gene: .
CDR3 protein: CASSPGRDHEQYF
CDR3 DNA: TGTGCCAGCTCACCAGGCAGGGACCACGAGCAGTACTTC

clone size: .
V gene: TRBV7-2
J gene: TRBJ1-5
D gene: .
CDR3 protein: CASSLGAGASNQPQHF
CDR3 DNA: TGTGCCAGCAGCTTAGGGGCAGGGGCCAGCAATCAGCCCCAGCATTTT

clone size: .
V gene: TRBV6-5
J gene: TRBJ1-1
D gene: .
CDR3 protein: CASSYSGVMNTEAFF
CDR3 DNA: TGTGCCAGCAGTTACTCGGGGGTTATGAACACTGAAGCTTTCTTT

clone size: .
V gene: TRBV4-2
J gene: TRBJ2-2
D gene: TRBD1
CDR3 protein: CASSQDYRGSNTGELFF
CDR3 DNA: TGTGCCAGCAGCCAAGACTACAGGGGCTCGAACACCGGGGAGCTGTTTTTT

clone size: .
V gene: TRBV10-2
J gene: TRBJ1-3
D gene: .
CDR3 protein: CASSIQGDTIYF
CDR3 DNA: TGCGCCAGCAGTATACAGGGAGACACCATATATTTT

clone size: .
V gene: TRBV6-6
J gene: TRBJ1-5
D gene: .
CDR3 protein: CASSAGHNNQPQHF
CDR3 DNA: TGTGCCAGCAGTGCAGGGCATAACAATCAGCCCCAGCATTTT

clone size: .
V gene: TRBV11-2
J gene: TRBJ1-4
D gene: .
CDR3 protein: CASSSRATVREKLFF
CDR3 DNA: TGTGCCAGCAGCTCAAGGGCGACAGTCCGTGAAAAACTGTTTTTT

clone size: few
V gene: TRBV19
J gene: TRBJ1-2
D gene: .
CDR3 protein: CASSMAFSDGYTF
CDR3 DNA: TGTGCCAGTAGTATGGCTTTCTCTGACGGCTACACCTTC

clone size: .
V gene: TRBV30
J gene: TRBJ2-3
D gene: TRBD1
CDR3 protein: CAWRPTGADTQYF
CDR3 DNA: TGTGCCTGGAGACCAACAGGGGCAGATACGCAGTATTTT

clone size: .
V gene: TRBV20-1
J gene: TRBJ1-2
D gene: TRBD1
CDR3 protein: CSTGGDYGYTF
CDR3 DNA: TGCAGTACAGGGGGGGACTATGGCTACACCTTC

clone size: .
V gene: TRBV30
J gene: TRBJ2-3
D gene: TRBD1
CDR3 protein: CAWSVFQGASTDTQYF
CDR3 DNA: TGTGCCTGGAGTGTATTTCAGGGGGCGTCCACAGATACGCAGTATTTT

clone size: .
V gene: TRBV5-1
J gene: TRBJ2-5
D gene: .
CDR3 protein: CASSRVGGLGTQYF
CDR3 DNA: TGCGCCAGCAGCCGGGTCGGGGGCCTTGGGACCCAGTACTTC

clone size: .
V gene: TRBV28
J gene: TRBJ2-7
D gene: .
CDR3 protein: CASSPPRRGWDEQYF
CDR3 DNA: TGTGCCAGCAGCCCCCCCCGGAGAGGGTGGGATGAGCAGTACTTC

clone size: .
V gene: TRBV2
J gene: TRBJ2-1
D gene: TRBD2
CDR3 protein: CASSDQTSGRGGFF
CDR3 DNA: TGTGCCAGCAGTGATCAAACTAGCGGGCGGGGGGGGTTCTTC

clone size: .
V gene: TRBV5-1
J gene: TRBJ2-2
D gene: .
CDR3 protein: CASSWGDTGELFF
CDR3 DNA: TGCGCCAGCAGCTGGGGGGACACCGGGGAGCTGTTTTTT

clone size: .
V gene: TRBV19
J gene: TRBJ1-5
D gene: TRBD1
CDR3 protein: CASMGQGGQPQHF
CDR3 DNA: TGTGCCAGTATGGGACAGGGGGGACAGCCCCAGCATTTT

clone size: few
V gene: TRBV5-1
J gene: TRBJ2-7
D gene: .
CDR3 protein: CASSPDSSYEQYF
CDR3 DNA: TGCGCCAGCAGCCCGGACAGTTCCTACGAGCAGTACTTC

clone size: .
V gene: TRBV7-2
J gene: TRBJ2-7
D gene: .
CDR3 protein: CASSPALGQSYEQYF
CDR3 DNA: TGTGCCAGCAGCCCCGCCTTGGGGCAGTCCTACGAGCAGTACTTC

clone size: few
V gene: TRBV4-3
J gene: TRBJ2-7
D gene: .
CDR3 protein: CASSQEFSRGTYEQYF
CDR3 DNA: TGCGCCAGCAGCCAAGAATTTTCACGGGGAACCTACGAGCAGTACTTC

clone size: .
V gene: TRBV7-9
J gene: TRBJ2-3
D gene: TRBD2
CDR3 protein: CASSPYPRGGMTDTQYF
CDR3 DNA: TGTGCCAGCAGCCCATATCCCCGGGGGGGGATGACAGATACGCAGTATTTT

clone size: .
V gene: TRBV19
J gene: TRBJ2-6
D gene: .
CDR3 protein: CATSIIGTGANVLTF
CDR3 DNA: TGTGCCACTTCGATAATAGGGACAGGGGCCAACGTCCTGACTTTC

clone size: .
V gene: TRBV2
J gene: TRBJ2-1
D gene: .
CDR3 protein: CASSAQVYNEQFF
CDR3 DNA: TGTGCCAGCAGCGCACAGGTTTACAATGAGCAGTTCTTC

clone size: once
V gene: TRBV5-6
J gene: TRBJ2-7
D gene: .
CDR3 protein: CASSHEYEQYF
CDR3 DNA: TGTGCCAGCAGCCACGAATACGAGCAGTACTTC

clone size: .
V gene: TRBV30
J gene: TRBJ1-3
D gene: .
CDR3 protein: CAWSALRTGNTIYF
CDR3 DNA: TGTGCCTGGAGTGCTCTCAGGACCGGAAACACCATATATTTT

clone size: .
V gene: TRBV28
J gene: TRBJ1-6
D gene: .
CDR3 protein: CASSGQNYNSPLHF
CDR3 DNA: TGTGCCAGCAGCGGACAAAACTATAATTCACCCCTCCACTTT